The source of this T cell receptor (beta chain) is a study of human T cells and chemical hapten exposure. TCRdb recomputed calls from the RACE reads with MiXCR, one row per CDR3 protein. Here the sample spans some 38,000 distinct CDR3 sequences, about 7.4% being singletons. The CDR3 is made up of 17 amino acids. CDR1 and CDR2 from the germline V gene are SGHNT and YYREEE (reference sequence). J was trimmed by 4 bases and V by 0 bases; bases with no gene match: 4. Time point defined: pre-sensitization, week 0. Treatment meaning: therapeutic diphenylcyclopropenone sensitization with weekly scalp DPC. Blood draws came first, before each patch test. In this sample, this clonotype turned up many times.

The chain recombines TRBV5-4 with TRBJ2-2, with 12 bases matching TRBD2. This sequence originates from a woman between 45 and 65 years old with alopecia areata. Some clones in this sample may be carry-over from other donors' samples. Source: whole blood, taken in connection with sensitization to the hapten diphenylcyclopropenone (DPC). CDR3 in DNA: TGTGCCAGCAGCTTGGGACTAGCGGGAGTGGGCACCGGGGAGCTGTTTTTT. Encoded protein: CASSLGLAGVGTGELFF. Full variable domain (outside the CDR3, taken from reference TRBV5-4 and TRBJ2-2): ETGVTQSPTHLIKTRGQQVTLRCSSQSGHNTVSWYQQALGQGPQFIFQYYREEENGRGNFPPRFSGLQFPNYSSELNVNALELDDSALYLCASSLGLAGVGTGELFFGEGSRLTVL.